The rows below give T cell receptor beta chains drawn from one sample of a study of cytomegalovirus exposure and HLA in healthy donors. TCRdb's table, derived via immunoSEQ multiplex PCR, lists solely in-frame clones and lacks some. The sample holds roughly 60,000 clones; 85% to 95% are singletons and the top ten take approximately 6%. Sequenced material: PBMCs. These receptors were taken from a woman under 30 in good health and CMV-seropositive. Both conserved end residues are part of each CDR3. Each record gives: clone size, D gene, V gene, J gene, CDR3 DNA, CDR3 protein. D genes are given only for firm matches. Size values are once, few and many counts, or a class for expanded clones, and some rows have none.

.,TRBD2,TRBV13,TRBJ2-2,TGTGCCAGCAGCACGGAAGCGGGAGTAAGCACCGGGGAGCTGTTTTTT,CASSTEAGVSTGELFF
.,.,TRBV30,TRBJ1-2,TGTGCCTGGAGTTCCTCCGACACAGCTCTAATTGGCTACACCTTC,CAWSSSDTALIGYTF
.,TRBD2,TRBV18,TRBJ2-7,TGTGCCAGCTCACCACTAGCGGGAATCGGCGAGCAGTACTTC,CASSPLAGIGEQYF
.,.,TRBV5-1,TRBJ2-1,TGCGCCAGCAGCCACCGGGCCCCGGGGTCGTGGCGTAATGAGCAGTTCTTC,CASSHRAPGSWRNEQFF
once,.,TRBV4-1,TRBJ2-1,TGCGCCAGCAGCCCCCACTCGCAGGGGGGCTACAATGAGCAGTTCTTC,CASSPHSQGGYNEQFF
.,.,TRBV19,TRBJ1-5,TGTGCCAGTAGTATTTGGGGCCAGCCCCAGCATTTT,CASSIWGQPQHF
.,TRBD2,TRBV19,TRBJ2-2,TGTGCCAGTAGTATAGTCCTAGCGGGGGTTAACACCGGGGAGCTGTTTTTT,CASSIVLAGVNTGELFF
.,TRBD2,TRBV2,TRBJ2-1,TGTGCCACAAAGCGGATTAGCGGGGGCTCCGGGTCCTACAATGAGCAGTTCTTC,CATKRISGGSGSYNEQFF
.,TRBD2,TRBV10-3,TRBJ2-3,TGTGCCATACGCACGGAGGGACTAGCGGGGAAGGGGGGAGATACGCAGTATTTT,CAIRTEGLAGKGGDTQYF
.,.,TRBV6-1,TRBJ2-5,TGTGCCAGCAGTGAATCAGACCTCCCTCGGCCGGGAGTAAAACGGGAGACCCAGTACTTC,CASSESDLPRPGVKRETQYF
once,.,TRBV5-1,TRBJ2-4,TGCGCCAGCAGGGACACGGAGAAAAACATTCAGTACTTC,CASRDTEKNIQYF
.,TRBD1,TRBV7-9,TRBJ1-2,TGTGCCAGCAGCCTCAGGGGGAACTATGGCTACACCTTC,CASSLRGNYGYTF
.,.,TRBV6-5,TRBJ2-5,TGTGCCAGCAGTTACGGCCCCGTGGAGACCCAGTACTTC,CASSYGPVETQYF
few,TRBD1,TRBV7-3,TRBJ1-1,TGTGCCAGCAGCTTAGGGACAGCGAGGCCCATCTTCTTT,CASSLGTARPIFF
.,.,TRBV28,TRBJ1-5,TGTGCCAGCAGCACCACCCGACGGCAGGAGCATGTGACAGGTCTCTATAGCAATCAGCCCCAGCATTTT,CASSTTRRQEHVTGLYSNQPQHF
few,.,TRBV10-2,TRBJ1-5,TGCGCCAGCAGTGAGACAGGCCCAGGGCCCCAGCATTTT,CASSETGPGPQHF
.,.,TRBV7-3,TRBJ2-1,TGTGCCAGCAGCTTACTTAGCGGAAATGAGCAGTTCTTC,CASSLLSGNEQFF
.,TRBD1,TRBV4-1,TRBJ1-1,TGCGCCAGCAGCCCCCGGGACAGAAATTTGAACACTGAAGCTTTCTTT,CASSPRDRNLNTEAFF
.,.,TRBV10-2,TRBJ1-2,TGCGCCAGCTCAGCCCCCCGGACAGCGACCTATGGCTACACCTTC,CASSAPRTATYGYTF
few,TRBD1,TRBV30,TRBJ1-3,TGTGCCTCCGGGACAGGCGGTGGAAACACCATATATTTT,CASGTGGGNTIYF
.,.,TRBV7-9,TRBJ1-1,TGTGCCAGCAGCTTAGGTAGGGGGAATGGCGCTGAAGCTTTCTTT,CASSLGRGNGAEAFF
.,.,TRBV7-2,TRBJ1-4,TGTGCCAGCAGCTTAGCGACTGGCTACGGTGGAGGAAAACTGTTTTTT,CASSLATGYGGGKLFF
once,.,TRBV4-3,TRBJ1-1,TGCGCCAGCAGCCAAGATAGGGGCGGGGACACTGAAGCTTTCTTT,CASSQDRGGDTEAFF
.,TRBD2,TRBV10-3,TRBJ2-1,TGTGCCATCCGGCCTAGCGGAGCGAGCGGGAATGAGCAGTTCTTC,CAIRPSGASGNEQFF
.,TRBD2,TRBV11-1,TRBJ2-1,TGTGCCAGCAGCCAGGAGCGGGGGACTGATGAGCAGTTCTTC,CASSQERGTDEQFF
once,.,TRBV19,TRBJ1-6,TGTGCCAGTAGTATAGACCCCGCAACCGGGGCACCCCTCCACTTT,CASSIDPATGAPLHF
.,.,TRBV9,TRBJ2-7,TGTGCCAGCAGCGTAGCAACAGGGTCGACCTACGAGCAGTACTTC,CASSVATGSTYEQYF
.,.,TRBV28,TRBJ1-1,TGTGCCAGCAGTCCTTTGCCGGGGATGGTGAACACTGAAGCTTTCTTT,CASSPLPGMVNTEAFF
once,.,TRBV4-3,TRBJ2-1,TGCGCCAGCAGCCAAAATCAGGCTGAGCAGTTCTTC,CASSQNQAEQFF
once,.,TRBV6-5,TRBJ1-5,TGTGCCAGCAGCCCCGTCACTAGAAGCAATCAGCCCCAGCATTTT,CASSPVTRSNQPQHF
.,TRBD2,TRBV7-3,TRBJ2-3,TGTGCCAGCAGCTCGGGACTAGCGCGCACAGATACGCAGTATTTT,CASSSGLARTDTQYF
few,.,TRBV27,TRBJ1-5,TGTGCCAGCAGTTCCACAGGGTATCAGCCCCAGCATTTT,CASSSTGYQPQHF
.,.,TRBV30,TRBJ2-5,TGTGCCTGGATGGCGGGGCGTAAAGAGACCCAGTACTTC,CAWMAGRKETQYF
many,.,TRBV27,TRBJ2-3,TGTGCCAGCAGTTTTTATAGTCCAGATACGCAGTATTTT,CASSFYSPDTQYF
.,TRBD2,TRBV5-1,TRBJ2-7,TGCGCCAGCAGCCCGGGACTAGCGGGGGCCGCCTACGAGCAGTACTTC,CASSPGLAGAAYEQYF